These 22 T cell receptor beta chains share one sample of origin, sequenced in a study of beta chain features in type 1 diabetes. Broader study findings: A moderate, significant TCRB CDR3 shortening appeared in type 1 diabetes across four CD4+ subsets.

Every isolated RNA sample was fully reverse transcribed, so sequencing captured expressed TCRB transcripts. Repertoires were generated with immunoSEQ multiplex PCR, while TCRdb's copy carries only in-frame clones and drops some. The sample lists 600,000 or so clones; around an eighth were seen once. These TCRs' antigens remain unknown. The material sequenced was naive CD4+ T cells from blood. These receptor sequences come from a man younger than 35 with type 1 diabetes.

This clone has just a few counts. CDR3 sequence (DNA): TGCGCCAGCAGCGCCGGACTAAGTGAGCAGTTCTTC. Translation: CASSAGLSEQFF. The chain uses TRBV5-1 and TRBJ2-1; tentative D call: TRBD2 (6 bases). V dropped 4 bases and J dropped 9 bases, with 11 bases sitting between them. The germline V gene encodes CDR1 SGHRS and CDR2 YFSETQ. The CDR3 extends over 12 amino acids.

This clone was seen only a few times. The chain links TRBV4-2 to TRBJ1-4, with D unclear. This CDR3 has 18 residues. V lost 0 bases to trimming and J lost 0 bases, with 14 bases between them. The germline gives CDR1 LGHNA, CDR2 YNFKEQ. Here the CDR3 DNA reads TGTGCCAGCAGCCAAGATTCGGGAACGAGCGCAACTAATGAAAAACTGTTTTTT. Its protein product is CASSQDSGTSATNEKLFF.

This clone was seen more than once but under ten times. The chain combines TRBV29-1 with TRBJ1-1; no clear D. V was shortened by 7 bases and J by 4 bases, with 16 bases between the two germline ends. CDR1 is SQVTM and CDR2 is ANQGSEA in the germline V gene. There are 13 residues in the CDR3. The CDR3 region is CSAERQEGTEAFF. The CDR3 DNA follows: TGCAGCGCCGAGCGGCAGGAGGGCACTGAAGCTTTCTTT.

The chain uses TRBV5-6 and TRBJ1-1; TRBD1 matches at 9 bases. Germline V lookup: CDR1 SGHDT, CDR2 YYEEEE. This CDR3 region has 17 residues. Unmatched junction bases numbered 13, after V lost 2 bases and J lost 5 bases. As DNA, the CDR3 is TGTGCCAGCAGCTTCCCGGGACAGGGAGCGGGCGTAACTGAAGCTTTCTTT. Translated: CASSFPGQGAGVTEAFF.

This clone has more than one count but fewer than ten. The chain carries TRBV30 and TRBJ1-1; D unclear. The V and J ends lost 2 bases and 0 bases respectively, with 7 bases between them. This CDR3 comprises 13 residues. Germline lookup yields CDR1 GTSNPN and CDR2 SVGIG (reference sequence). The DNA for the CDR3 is TGTGCCTGGAGTATTGACATGAACACTGAAGCTTTCTTT. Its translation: CAWSIDMNTEAFF.

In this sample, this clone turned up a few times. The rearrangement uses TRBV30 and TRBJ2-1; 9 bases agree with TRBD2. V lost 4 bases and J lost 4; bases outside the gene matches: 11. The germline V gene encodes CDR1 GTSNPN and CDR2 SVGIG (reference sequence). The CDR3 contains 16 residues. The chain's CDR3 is CAWTERGLASYNEQFF. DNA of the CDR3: TGTGCCTGGACCGAGAGGGGACTAGCCAGTTACAATGAGCAGTTCTTC.

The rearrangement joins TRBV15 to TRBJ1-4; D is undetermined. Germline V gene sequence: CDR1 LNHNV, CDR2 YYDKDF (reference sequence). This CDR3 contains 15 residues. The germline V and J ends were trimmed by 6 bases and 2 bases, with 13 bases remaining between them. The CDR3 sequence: CATSPLRGTNEKLFF. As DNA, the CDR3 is TGTGCCACCAGTCCCCTGCGGGGTACTAATGAAAAACTGTTTTTT.

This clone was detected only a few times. Written as DNA, the CDR3 is TGTGCCAGCAGCCCCGGGACAAGTGTCCACGAGCAGTACTTC. Protein: CASSPGTSVHEQYF. This chain joins TRBV21-1 and TRBJ2-7; the DNA was not used to check the table's D call, TRBD1. TRBV21-1 has pseudogene status. The CDR3 totals 14 residues.

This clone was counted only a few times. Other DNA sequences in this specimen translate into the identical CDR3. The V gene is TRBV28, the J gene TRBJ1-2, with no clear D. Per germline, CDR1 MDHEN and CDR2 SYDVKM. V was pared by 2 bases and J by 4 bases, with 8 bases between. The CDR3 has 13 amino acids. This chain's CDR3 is CASSLPVGYGYTF. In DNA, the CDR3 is TGTGCCAGCAGTTTACCAGTGGGCTATGGCTACACCTTC.

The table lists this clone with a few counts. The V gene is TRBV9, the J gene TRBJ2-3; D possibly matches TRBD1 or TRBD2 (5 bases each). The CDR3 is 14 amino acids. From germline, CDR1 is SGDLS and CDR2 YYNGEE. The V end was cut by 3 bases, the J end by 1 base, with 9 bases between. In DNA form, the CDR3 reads TGTGCCAGCAGCGGGGACGGTGGCACAGATACGCAGTATTTT. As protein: CASSGDGGTDTQYF.

The CDR3 nucleotides are TGTGCCAGCGGCTCGGGAGGTCCCTCCTACAATGAGCAGTTCTTC. It specifies CASGSGGPSYNEQFF. V gene TRBV5-4 combines with J gene TRBJ2-1, with 7 positions matching TRBD2. The V gene end was trimmed by 7 bases and the J gene end by 0 bases; junction bases not matched to a gene: 7. The CDR3 totals 15 residues. Germline-derived CDR1 and CDR2 are SGHNT and YYREEE (reference sequence).

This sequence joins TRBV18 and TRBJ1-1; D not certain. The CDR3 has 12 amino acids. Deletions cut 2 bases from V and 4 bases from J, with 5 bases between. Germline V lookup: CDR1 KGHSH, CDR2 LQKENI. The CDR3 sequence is CASSPIGTEAFF. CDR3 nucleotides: TGTGCCAGCTCACCAATCGGCACTGAAGCTTTCTTT.

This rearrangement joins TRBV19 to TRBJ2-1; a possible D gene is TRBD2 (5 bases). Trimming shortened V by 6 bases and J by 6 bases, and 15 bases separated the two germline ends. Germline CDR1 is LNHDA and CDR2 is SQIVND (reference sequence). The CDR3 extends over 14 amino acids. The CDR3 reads CASSTAGHPNEQFF. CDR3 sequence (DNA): TGTGCCAGTAGCACGGCGGGCCATCCCAATGAGCAGTTCTTC. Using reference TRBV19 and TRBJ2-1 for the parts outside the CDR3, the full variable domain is DGGITQSPKYLFRKEGQNVTLSCEQNLNHDAMYWYRQDPGQGLRLIYYSQIVNDFQKGDIAEGYSVSREKKESFPLTVTSAQKNPTAFYLCASSTAGHPNEQFFGPGTRLTVL.

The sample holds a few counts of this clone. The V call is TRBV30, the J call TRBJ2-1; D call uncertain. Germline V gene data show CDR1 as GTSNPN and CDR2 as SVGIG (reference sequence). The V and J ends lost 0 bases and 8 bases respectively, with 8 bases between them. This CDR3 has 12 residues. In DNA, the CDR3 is TGTGCCTGGAGTGTACCCGGGTATGAGCAGTTCTTC. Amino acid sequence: CAWSVPGYEQFF.

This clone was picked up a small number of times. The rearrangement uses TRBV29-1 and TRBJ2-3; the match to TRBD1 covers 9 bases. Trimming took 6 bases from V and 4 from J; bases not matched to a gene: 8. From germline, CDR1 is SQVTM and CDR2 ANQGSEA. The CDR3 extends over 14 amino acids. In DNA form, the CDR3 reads TGCAGCGTAATCGGACAGGGGTGGTCAGATACGCAGTATTTT. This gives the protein CSVIGQGWSDTQYF.

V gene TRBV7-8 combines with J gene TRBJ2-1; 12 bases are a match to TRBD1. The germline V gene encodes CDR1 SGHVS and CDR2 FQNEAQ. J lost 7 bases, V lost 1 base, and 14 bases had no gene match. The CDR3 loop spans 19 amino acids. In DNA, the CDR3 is TGTGCCAGCAGCTTAGAATCGGGGATAGGGACAGGGGGCCGGAATGAGCAGTTCTTC. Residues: CASSLESGIGTGGRNEQFF.

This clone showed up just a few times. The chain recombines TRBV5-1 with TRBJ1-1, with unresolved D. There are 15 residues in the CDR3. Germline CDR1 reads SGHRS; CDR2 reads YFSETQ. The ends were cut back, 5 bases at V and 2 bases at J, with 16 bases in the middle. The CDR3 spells CASRPGALPNTEAFF. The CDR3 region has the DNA TGCGCCAGCAGACCGGGAGCCCTCCCCAACACTGAAGCTTTCTTT.

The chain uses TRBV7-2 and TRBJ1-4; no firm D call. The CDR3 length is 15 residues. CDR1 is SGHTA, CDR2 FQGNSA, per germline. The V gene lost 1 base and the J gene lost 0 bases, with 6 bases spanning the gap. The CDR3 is CASSLGFATNEKLFF. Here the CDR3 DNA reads TGTGCCAGCAGCTTAGGGTTTGCAACTAATGAAAAACTGTTTTTT.

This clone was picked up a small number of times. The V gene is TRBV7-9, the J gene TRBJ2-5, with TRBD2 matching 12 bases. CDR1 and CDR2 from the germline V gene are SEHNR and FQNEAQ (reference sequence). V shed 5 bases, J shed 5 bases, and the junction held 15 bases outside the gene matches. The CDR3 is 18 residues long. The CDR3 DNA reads TGTGCCAGCAGCCTCCGTCGGGCTAGCGGGAGGGCCGTCGAGACCCAGTACTTC. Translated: CASSLRRASGRAVETQYF.

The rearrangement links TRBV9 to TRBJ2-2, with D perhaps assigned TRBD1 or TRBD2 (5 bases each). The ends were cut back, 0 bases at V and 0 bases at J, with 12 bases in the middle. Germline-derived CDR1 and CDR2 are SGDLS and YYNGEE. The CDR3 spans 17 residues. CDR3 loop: CASSVGGGLANTGELFF. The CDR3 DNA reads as TGTGCCAGCAGCGTAGGGGGCGGGCTAGCGAACACCGGGGAGCTGTTTTTT.

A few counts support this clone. CDR3 amino acids: CAAGGTGTYEQYF. Here the CDR3 DNA reads TGTGCCGCCGGGGGGACGGGTACCTACGAGCAGTACTTC. V and J are TRBV28 and TRBJ2-7, with 7 bases identical to TRBD2. J was trimmed by 2 bases and V by 11 bases; bases with no gene match: 9. CDR3 length: 13 residues. CDR1 is MDHEN, CDR2 SYDVKM, per germline.

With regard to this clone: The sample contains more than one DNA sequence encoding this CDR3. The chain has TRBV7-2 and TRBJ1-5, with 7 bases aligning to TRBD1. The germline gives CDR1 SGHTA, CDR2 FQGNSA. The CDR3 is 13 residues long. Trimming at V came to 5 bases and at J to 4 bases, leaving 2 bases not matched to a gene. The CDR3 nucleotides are TGTGCCAGCAGCCAGGGGGGGAATCAGCCCCAGCATTTT. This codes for CASSQGGNQPQHF.